The 29 T cell receptor beta chains presented below share a single source sample, sequenced in a study of cytomegalovirus exposure and HLA in healthy donors. A multiplex PCR was run with 60 Vbeta primers and 13 Jbeta primers. Some clones are missing from TCRdb's copy, which holds only in-frame ones; the method was immunoSEQ multiplex PCR. The table has some 150,000 clones, around 79% seen once. Sequenced input: PBMCs. Every receptor here comes from a woman between 40 and 55 years old in good health and CMV-seropositive.

Details on this clone: The DNA is omitted, as the CDR3 cannot be located on it reliably, and the CDR3 follows TCRdb's listing. The chain couples TRBV6-4 to TRBJ2-1; the table's D gene call, TRBD2, was not cross checked with the DNA. The CDR3 is 14 residues long, ends included. Germline V gives CDR1 MRHNA, CDR2 SNTAGT. The CDR3 protein is CASSTSSGGNEQFF.

This clone turned up a few times. The V call is TRBV5-5, the J call TRBJ2-5; D call uncertain. CDR1 is SGHKS, CDR2 YYEKEE, per germline (reference sequence). The CDR3 has 13 amino acids. V lost 0 bases and J 2 bases, leaving 5 bases between the germline ends. The CDR3 is CASSLVTQETQYF. CDR3 bases: TGTGCCAGCAGCTTGGTAACTCAAGAGACCCAGTACTTC.

The V call is TRBV15, the J call TRBJ2-5, with D possibly TRBD2 on 5 matching bases. V dropped 3 bases and J dropped 3 bases, with 17 bases sitting between them. The germline V gene has CDR1 LNHNV and CDR2 YYDKDF (reference sequence). The CDR3 consists of 16 residues. The CDR3 DNA reads TGTGCCACCAGCAGCGCGCTGACACTAGGGAAAGAGACCCAGTACTTC. Its protein product is CATSSALTLGKETQYF.

The gene calls are TRBV4-2 and TRBJ2-2; 8 nucleotides line up with TRBD2. The J segment lost 7 bases and the V segment lost 1 base, leaving 11 bases of the junction unmatched. The CDR3 loop spans 17 amino acids. Germline assignment: CDR1 LGHNA and CDR2 YNFKEQ. The CDR3 bases are TGTGCCAGCAGCCAAGCACTGGGACTAGTAAGGGTCGGGGAGCTGTTTTTT. It yields the protein CASSQALGLVRVGELFF.

The chain joins TRBV28 to TRBJ1-2; D is unclear. The germline V gene has CDR1 MDHEN and CDR2 SYDVKM. The CDR3 sequence is 12 residues long. V lost 5 bases and J lost 8, with 12 bases in between. The CDR3 sequence is CASSQRLEGYTF. In DNA form, the CDR3 reads TGTGCCAGCAGTCAGAGGTTGGAGGGCTACACCTTC.

The chain uses TRBV6-5 and TRBJ2-1, with D tentatively TRBD2 (5 bases). Trimming stripped 5 bases from V and 1 base from J, with 9 bases between. The CDR3 length is 14 residues. Germline CDR1 and CDR2: MNHEY and SVGAGI. The CDR3 sequence is CASSQLVSYNEQFF. The CDR3 nucleotides are TGTGCCAGCAGTCAACTAGTTTCCTACAATGAGCAGTTCTTC.

This clone was seen only a few times. This chain connects TRBV28 to TRBJ1-1, with unresolved D. Germline CDR1 is MDHEN and CDR2 is SYDVKM. The CDR3 has 16 residues. V was pared by 4 bases and J by 2 bases, with 17 bases between. CDR3 nucleotides: TGTGCCAGCAGTTACGAGTTTGATACGGGTAACACTGAAGCTTTCTTT. Protein: CASSYEFDTGNTEAFF.

This chain joins TRBV10-2 and TRBJ1-4; D unclear. CDR1 and CDR2 from the germline V gene are WSHSY and SAAADI. The V gene lost 3 bases and the J gene lost 10 bases, with 12 bases spanning the gap. CDR3 length: 13 residues. The CDR3 spells CASSDSGWGKLFF. CDR3 nucleotides: TGCGCCAGCAGTGATAGCGGGTGGGGAAAACTGTTTTTT.

This chain uses TRBV5-6 with TRBJ1-1, with TRBD1 matching 10 bases. This CDR3 comprises 13 residues. CDR1 is SGHDT and CDR2 is YYEEEE in the germline V gene. V shed 4 bases and J 5 bases; nucleotides not matched to a gene: 2. CDR3 bases: TGTGCCAGCAGCGGGGACAGGGGTACTGAAGCTTTCTTT. As protein: CASSGDRGTEAFF.

This clone was observed a single time. This sequence joins TRBV6-5 and TRBJ1-4; D remains ambiguous. Germline values: CDR1 MNHEY, CDR2 SVGAGI. Trimming removed 7 bases at V and 7 bases at J, with 19 bases between. This CDR3 is built from 15 residues. In DNA, the CDR3 is TGTGCCAGCAAAAAAGCGGGTCAGTCGGGTGAAAAACTGTTTTTT. Its translation: CASKKAGQSGEKLFF.

The rearrangement links TRBV6-6 to TRBJ2-7; TRBD2 matches at 10 bases. Germline CDR1 reads MNHNY; CDR2 reads SVGAGI (reference sequence). V gave up 7 bases and J gave up 4 bases; unmatched junction bases: 7. The CDR3 has 14 residues. CDR3 DNA sequence: TGTGCCAGCAAGCTGTCTAGCGGGGGTTACGAGCAGTACTTC. It translates to CASKLSSGGYEQYF.

The rearrangement links TRBV15 to TRBJ2-7, with a tentative D call TRBD2 (6 bases). Germline-derived CDR1 and CDR2 are LNHNV and YYDKDF (reference sequence). CDR3 size: 13 residues. V lost 3 bases, J lost 5 bases, and 11 bases lay in between. The CDR3 DNA sequence: TGTGCCACCAGCAGCGGGGGAAGGAACGAGCAGTACTTC. This encodes CATSSGGRNEQYF.

The chain joins TRBV2 to TRBJ1-2, with unresolved D. From germline, CDR1 is SNHLY and CDR2 FYNNEI. V was cut by 0 bases and J by 0 bases, with 5 bases left in between. The CDR3 has 14 residues. The CDR3 region is CASSEAASNYGYTF. The CDR3 coding sequence is TGTGCCAGCAGTGAAGCAGCCTCTAACTATGGCTACACCTTC.

This clone has a single count. This chain links TRBV6-1 with TRBJ2-5, with D maybe TRBD2 (5 bases). V dropped 9 bases and J dropped 1 base, with 9 bases sitting between them. Germline CDR1 MNHNS, CDR2 SASEGT. The CDR3 has 12 residues. CDR3 DNA: TGTGCCAGTGTTGAGGGCCAAGAGACCCAGTACTTC. Protein: CASVEGQETQYF.

Regarding this clone: This same CDR3 is encoded by further DNA sequences in the sample. This chain uses TRBV6-1 with TRBJ1-3, with D unresolved. Between the trimmed V and J ends, which lost 3 bases and 0 bases, there was a span of 6 bases. The CDR3 is 14 amino acids. CDR1 and CDR2 from the germline V gene are MNHNS and SASEGT. The CDR3 loop reads CASSEQNSGNTIYF. Written as DNA, the CDR3 is TGTGCCAGCAGTGAGCAGAACTCTGGAAACACCATATATTTT.

The chain has TRBV6-5 and TRBJ2-1, with 13 bases matching TRBD2. Per the germline V gene, CDR1 is MNHEY and CDR2 is SVGAGI. This CDR3 has 14 amino acids. V trimming: 6 bases; J trimming: 7 bases; junction bases outside the gene matches: 3. The DNA for the CDR3 is TGTGCCAGCAGAAGACTAGCGGGGGGTAATGAGCAGTTCTTC. As protein: CASRRLAGGNEQFF.

The chain combines TRBV6-1 with TRBJ2-7; maybe TRBD1 (5 bases). The CDR3 consists of 14 residues. In germline, CDR1 is MNHNS, CDR2 SASEGT. Trimming pared 7 bases from V and 2 bases from J, leaving 15 bases between. The CDR3 reads CASIERTPPYEQYF. In DNA form, the CDR3 reads TGTGCCAGCATAGAAAGGACACCTCCCTACGAGCAGTACTTC.

The chain has TRBV5-1 and TRBJ2-3, with D tentatively TRBD1 (5 bases). Germline V gives CDR1 SGHRS, CDR2 YFSETQ. CDR3 size: 14 residues. V lost 0 bases and J lost 6, with 11 bases in between. CDR3 loop: CASSLGQRPDTQYF. Here the CDR3 DNA reads TGCGCCAGCAGCTTGGGACAGAGACCCGATACGCAGTATTTT.

This chain joins TRBV5-1 and TRBJ2-2; TRBD1 might be the D (5 bases). The ends were cut back, 1 base at V and 2 bases at J, with 9 bases in the middle. The germline gives CDR1 SGHRS, CDR2 YFSETQ. This CDR3 spans 15 amino acids. Here the CDR3 reads CASSLQGLNTGELFF. CDR3 nucleotides: TGCGCCAGCAGCTTGCAGGGCTTAAACACCGGGGAGCTGTTTTTT.

The CDR3 sequence: CASSPISGGIDTQYF. The CDR3 nucleotides read TGTGCCAGCAGCCCGATTAGCGGGGGGATCGATACGCAGTATTTT. V gene TRBV9 combines with J gene TRBJ2-3, with 10 bases aligning to TRBD2. Trimming took 4 bases from V and 6 from J; bases not matched to a gene: 8. The CDR3 is 15 amino acids. CDR1 and CDR2 from the germline V gene are SGDLS and YYNGEE.

J is TRBJ2-3 and V is TRBV19; 7 bases are a match to TRBD2. The CDR3 spans 15 residues. Germline V gene data show CDR1 as LNHDA and CDR2 as SQIVND (reference sequence). The ends lost 8 bases at V and 0 bases at J; junction bases unmatched: 8. The CDR3 bases are TGTGCCAGTCTCCCTGCGGGGGTGAGCACAGATACGCAGTATTTT. This gives the protein CASLPAGVSTDTQYF. The entire variable domain, with the rest obtained from reference TRBV19 and TRBJ2-3, is as follows: DGGITQSPKYLFRKEGQNVTLSCEQNLNHDAMYWYRQDPGQGLRLIYYSQIVNDFQKGDIAEGYSVSREKKESFPLTVTSAQKNPTAFYLCASLPAGVSTDTQYFGPGTRLTVL.

This clone was detected once. J is TRBJ2-3 and V is TRBV6-4, with 12 bases that match TRBD2. In germline, CDR1 is MRHNA, CDR2 SNTAGT. The CDR3 has 15 amino acids. V dropped 4 bases and J dropped 3; count of bases not matched to a gene: 2. Here the CDR3 DNA reads TGTGCCAGCAGTGGACTAGCGGGGGTTACAGATACGCAGTATTTT. It specifies CASSGLAGVTDTQYF.

The V gene is TRBV27, the J gene TRBJ1-2; TRBD1 matches at 10 bases. Germline V gene sequence: CDR1 MNHEY, CDR2 SMNVEV (reference sequence). Germline trimming cut 6 bases from V and 5 bases from J; bases unmatched to any gene: 6. This CDR3 is 14 amino acids long. The CDR3 spells CASSPGTGVYGYTF. As DNA, the CDR3 is TGTGCCAGCAGCCCCGGGACAGGGGTATATGGCTACACCTTC.

The V gene is TRBV28, the J gene TRBJ2-5; 11 bases are shared with TRBD1. The J call may be in error: the DNA end matches TRBJ2-7 better. The germline CDR1 and CDR2 sequences are MDHEN and SYDVKM. The CDR3 contains 16 residues. The CDR3 is CASSLWDGQGAYEQYF. The CDR3 DNA sequence: TGTGCCAGCAGTTTATGGGATGGACAGGGGGCGTACGAGCAGTACTTC.

DNA of the CDR3: TGTGCCAGTAGCGGCGACAGGTTCGAAAAACTGTTTTTT. Its translation is CASSGDRFEKLFF. V is TRBV19 and J is TRBJ1-4, with D perhaps TRBD1 (6 bases). This CDR3 has 13 amino acids. The V end was cut by 6 bases, the J end by 8 bases, with 13 bases between. Germline V CDR1 and CDR2: LNHDA, SQIVND (reference sequence).

The genes are TRBV7-9 and TRBJ2-7; 8 bases are a match to TRBD1. Per germline, CDR1 SEHNR and CDR2 FQNEAQ (reference sequence). After removal of 7 bases from V and 3 bases from J, the junction contained 8 bases not matched to a gene. CDR3 length: 14 residues. DNA for the CDR3: TGTGCCAGCACCCAGACCGGACAGGGCTACGAGCAGTACTTC. Translation gives CASTQTGQGYEQYF.

This chain uses TRBV6-5 with TRBJ1-1, with a possible D match to TRBD1 (6 bases). CDR3 size: 14 residues. In germline, CDR1 is MNHEY, CDR2 SVGAGI. Trimming removed 6 bases at V and 2 bases at J, with 13 bases between. The CDR3 loop is CASREGGRNTEAFF. The CDR3 DNA reads as TGTGCCAGCAGAGAGGGGGGGCGAAACACTGAAGCTTTCTTT.

This chain uses TRBV27 with TRBJ2-2; D gene ambiguous. This CDR3 spans 13 amino acids. V was shortened by 3 bases and J by 5 bases, with 7 bases between the two germline ends. Germline lookup yields CDR1 MNHEY and CDR2 SMNVEV (reference sequence). CDR3 nucleotides: TGTGCCAGCAGTTTCCGGGTTACCGGGGAGCTGTTTTTT. This codes for CASSFRVTGELFF.

This chain joins TRBV4-1 and TRBJ2-7; D unresolved. Deletions cut 4 bases from V and 1 base from J, with 11 bases between. CDR3 size: 14 residues. The germline V gene encodes CDR1 MGHRA and CDR2 YSYEKL. CDR3: CASSREEQSYEQYF. DNA for the CDR3: TGCGCCAGCAGCCGAGAGGAACAGTCCTACGAGCAGTACTTC.